Described below is a single T cell receptor (beta chain) sequence and its context. Assignment of participants to cohorts was predicated upon participant-reported clinical history. The entry originates in a study of blood T cell repertoires in COVID-19. In the authors' methods: Researchers report that nucleated cell counts were estimated from reference gene primer amplification. Sequencing was performed with immunoSEQ multiplex PCR; in TCRdb, only in-frame clones are kept and a portion is missing. V, J and clone size are taken as reported in that table, and D and trimming were inferred from the DNA itself. The top ten clones hold 2.5% to 3% of a sample with 200,000 or so clones, 88% of them seen once. Germline V gives CDR1 LNHDA, CDR2 SQIVND (reference sequence). The trim removed 4 bases at V and 8 bases at J, leaving 6 bases unmatched. The CDR3 has 14 amino acids.

This TCR came from a woman between 25 and 40 years old who had recovered from COVID-19. Sequenced: PBMCs or T cells enriched from blood (not recorded which). The chain recombines TRBV19 with TRBJ2-7; 12 bases align to TRBD1. The CDR3 loop is CASSRGTGGVQQYF. CDR3 nucleotides: TGTGCCAGTAGTAGGGGGACAGGGGGCGTGCAGCAGTACTTC.